The 17 T cell receptor beta chains reported below all come from one sample, sequenced in a study of blood T cell repertoires in COVID-19. Some clones are missing from TCRdb's copy, which holds only in-frame ones; the method was immunoSEQ multiplex PCR. Among 100,000 to 150,000 clones listed, more than 70% were seen once. The sample comprised peripheral blood. The receptors derive from a human donor in a cohort sampled during active COVID-19.

The chain is built from TRBV11-3 and TRBJ2-7; 12 bases map to TRBD1. The CDR3 has 16 amino acids. Germline CDR1 reads SGHNT; CDR2 reads YENEEA. V lost 4 bases and J lost 7; bases outside the gene matches: 11. DNA for the CDR3: TGTGCCAGCAGCTCCCGCTCGGGACAGGGGGCGAGGGAGCAGTACTTC. It is translated as CASSSRSGQGAREQYF.

The genes are TRBV5-6 and TRBJ1-3; 7 positions agree with TRBD1. The CDR3 length is 14 residues. Per germline, CDR1 SGHDT and CDR2 YYEEEE. Trimming cost V 4 bases and J 0 bases; bases outside gene matches: 1. CDR3 bases: TGTGCCAGCAGCGGGGACAGCTCTGGAAACACCATATATTTT. Translated: CASSGDSSGNTIYF.

The gene calls are TRBV4-1 and TRBJ2-7, with TRBD1 identical over 8 bases. The CDR3 totals 15 residues. Germline CDR1 is MGHRA and CDR2 is YSYEKL. V was clipped by 4 bases and J by 4 bases; unmatched bases: 9. CDR3 nucleotides: TGCGCCAGCAGCCCCGCTGGAACAGGGGGTTACGAGCAGTACTTC. Its protein product is CASSPAGTGGYEQYF.

There are a few counts of this clone. The chain joins TRBV7-2 to TRBJ2-7, with a tentative D call TRBD1 (5 bases). Trimming stripped 0 bases from V and 4 bases from J, with 10 bases between. The CDR3 is 14 residues long. The germline CDR1 and CDR2 sequences are SGHTA and FQGNSA. The CDR3 spells CASSLAGAGYEQYF. CDR3 nucleotides: TGTGCCAGCAGCTTAGCAGGGGCTGGATACGAGCAGTACTTC.

The chain links TRBV19 to TRBJ1-1; tentatively, D is TRBD1 (6 bases). The germline V gene has CDR1 LNHDA and CDR2 SQIVND (reference sequence). The V and J ends lost 10 bases and 0 bases respectively, with 9 bases between them. The CDR3 length is 12 residues. Here the CDR3 reads CATTGMNTEAFF. CDR3 sequence (DNA): TGTGCCACTACAGGGATGAACACTGAAGCTTTCTTT.

J is TRBJ2-1 and V is TRBV19; perhaps TRBD2 as D (5 bases). There are 13 residues in the CDR3. Trimming left V 1 base short and J 4 bases short, with 5 bases between. Looked up from germline, CDR1 is LNHDA and CDR2 is SQIVND (reference sequence). The CDR3, as DNA: TGTGCCAGTAGTATAGGCGGGTACAATGAGCAGTTCTTC. It yields the protein CASSIGGYNEQFF.

The rearrangement links TRBV10-1 to TRBJ1-3; tentative D call: TRBD1 (6 bases). V was trimmed by 6 bases and J by 4 bases, leaving 16 bases between them. CDR3 length: 15 residues. Germline CDR1 and CDR2: WNHNN and SYGVQD (reference sequence). DNA of the CDR3: TGCGCCAGCAGCCCGACAGGATGGGCCGGAAACACCATATATTTT. This encodes CASSPTGWAGNTIYF.

This chain joins TRBV29-1 and TRBJ2-7, with 9 positions matching TRBD1. CDR3 length: 13 residues. J gave up 3 bases and V 4 bases, and 4 bases lay outside the gene matches. Germline-derived CDR1 and CDR2 are SQVTM and ANQGSEA. CDR3 DNA sequence: TGCAGCGTTGGATGGGGACAGGGCTACGAGCAGTACTTC. Amino acid sequence: CSVGWGQGYEQYF.

The chain employs TRBV30 and TRBJ2-7, with a weak D call TRBD1 (5 bases). Germline V gene sequence: CDR1 GTSNPN, CDR2 SVGIG (reference sequence). The V end was cut by 4 bases, the J end by 3 bases, with 16 bases between. CDR3 length: 14 residues. CDR3 loop: CAWKTKGLNYEQYF. Written as DNA, the CDR3 is TGTGCCTGGAAAACCAAGGGGCTGAACTACGAGCAGTACTTC.

This clone appeared a single time. The V call is TRBV12-3 or TRBV12-4, the J call TRBJ1-1; D may be TRBD1 (5 bases). The CDR3 sequence is 13 residues long. Trimming removed 8 bases at V and 1 base at J, with 11 bases between. CDR3 loop: CASQGFKNTEAFF. In DNA, the CDR3 is TGTGCCAGCCAGGGATTCAAGAACACTGAAGCTTTCTTT.

The chain recombines TRBV5-1 with TRBJ2-7; 8 bases are shared with TRBD2. The CDR3 contains 14 residues. V shed 2 bases, J shed 2 bases, and the junction held 3 bases outside the gene matches. Germline V gene data show CDR1 as SGHRS and CDR2 as YFSETQ. The CDR3 loop reads CASSFDSGTYEQYF. CDR3 nucleotide sequence: TGCGCCAGCAGCTTTGATAGCGGGACCTACGAGCAGTACTTC.

This chain joins TRBV5-1 and TRBJ2-6, with D hard to call. CDR1 and CDR2 from the germline V gene are SGHRS and YFSETQ. V was pared by 1 base and J by 3 bases, with 11 bases between. This CDR3 is built from 16 residues. DNA for the CDR3: TGCGCCAGCAGCTTGAGCTCCCGAGGTGGGGCCAACGTCCTGACTTTC. Translation gives CASSLSSRGGANVLTF.

The chain joins TRBV11-2 to TRBJ2-7; D unclear. CDR1 and CDR2 (germline): SGHAT, FQNNGV. There are 14 residues in the CDR3. V dropped 2 bases and J dropped 0 bases, with 8 bases sitting between them. The CDR3 region is CASSLKRSSYEQYF. The CDR3 DNA sequence: TGTGCCAGCAGCTTAAAGAGGAGCTCCTACGAGCAGTACTTC.

This sequence joins TRBV9 and TRBJ2-7, with D maybe TRBD2 (6 bases). Trimming cost V 0 bases and J 4 bases, with 8 bases left between them. CDR3 size: 13 residues. CDR1 SGDLS and CDR2 YYNGEE come from the germline V gene. CDR3 amino acids: CASSVVEGYEQYF. CDR3 in DNA: TGTGCCAGCAGCGTAGTGGAGGGATACGAGCAGTACTTC.

The CDR3 DNA follows: TGTGCCAGCAGCTTACCTCTCCTGAATGAGCAGTTCTTC. It is translated as CASSLPLLNEQFF. This sequence joins TRBV7-9 and TRBJ2-1, with D unresolved. The CDR3 loop spans 13 amino acids. Trimming removed 2 bases from V and 7 bases from J, with 9 bases in between. In germline, CDR1 is SEHNR, CDR2 FQNEAQ (reference sequence).

With respect to this clone: The same CDR3 is also encoded by other DNA sequences in this sample. The chain carries TRBV3-1 (or the pseudogene TRBV3-2) and TRBJ1-2, with 7 bases identical to TRBD1. The junction had 4 bases not matched to a gene; V was cut back by 3 bases and J by 6 bases. The CDR3 covers 13 residues. Looked up from germline, CDR1 is LGHDT and CDR2 is YNNKEL (reference sequence). CDR3 nucleotide sequence: TGTGCCAGCAGCCAGGGACAGACGGATGGCTACACCTTC. This codes for CASSQGQTDGYTF.

With regard to this clone: The junction departs from the called germline gene at one end, perhaps through a read error. The chain uses TRBV6-1 and TRBJ1-5; 7 nucleotides match TRBD1. This CDR3 spans 15 amino acids. Germline assignment: CDR1 MNHNS and CDR2 SASEGT. The CDR3 sequence is CASREGQVDNQPQHF. In DNA, the CDR3 is TGTGCCAGCAGGGAAGGACAGGTGGACAATCAGCCCCAGCATTTT.